This T cell receptor beta chain stems from a study of technical replicates of blood from a handful of donors. Clones were read by immunoSEQ multiplex PCR, and TCRdb kept only the in-frame ones, dropping some. In the table there are approximately 87,000 clones, roughly 94% of which are singletons. The source material was T cells isolated from PBMCs. This sequence was found in a human donor in good health.

The CDR3 DNA reads TGTGCCAGCAGTAACCGGGACTACAAGAGGGGCCAGTACTTC. Translation gives CASSNRDYKRGQYF. V and J are TRBV6-5 and TRBJ2-5; 7 nucleotides align to TRBD2. The CDR3 contains 14 residues. Unmatched junction bases numbered 13, after V lost 5 bases and J lost 10 bases. Germline V gene lookup returns CDR1 MNHEY and CDR2 SVGAGI.